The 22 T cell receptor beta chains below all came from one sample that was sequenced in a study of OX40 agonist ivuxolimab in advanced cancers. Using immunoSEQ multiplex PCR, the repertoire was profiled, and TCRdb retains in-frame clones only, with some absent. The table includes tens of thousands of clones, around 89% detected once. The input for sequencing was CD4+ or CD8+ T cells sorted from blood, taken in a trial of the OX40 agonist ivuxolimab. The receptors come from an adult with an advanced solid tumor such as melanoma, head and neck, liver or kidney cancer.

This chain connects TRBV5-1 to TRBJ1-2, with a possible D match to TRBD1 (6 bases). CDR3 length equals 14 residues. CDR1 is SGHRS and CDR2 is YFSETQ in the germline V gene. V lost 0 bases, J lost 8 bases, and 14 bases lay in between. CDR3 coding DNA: TGCGCCAGCAGCTTGGCCTACAGGGATTGGGGCTACACCTTC. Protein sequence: CASSLAYRDWGYTF.

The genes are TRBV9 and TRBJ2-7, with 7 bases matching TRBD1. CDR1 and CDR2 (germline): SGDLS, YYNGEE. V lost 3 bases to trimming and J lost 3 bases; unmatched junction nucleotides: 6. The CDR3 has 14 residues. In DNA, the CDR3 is TGTGCCAGCAGCGGACAGACAGGGAACTACGAGCAGTACTTC. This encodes CASSGQTGNYEQYF.

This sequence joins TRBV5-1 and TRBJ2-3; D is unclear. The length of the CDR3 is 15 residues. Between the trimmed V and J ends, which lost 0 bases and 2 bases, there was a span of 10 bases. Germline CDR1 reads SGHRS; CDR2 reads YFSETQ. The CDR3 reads CASSLEGYYTDTQYF. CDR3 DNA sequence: TGCGCCAGCAGCTTGGAAGGCTACTACACAGATACGCAGTATTTT. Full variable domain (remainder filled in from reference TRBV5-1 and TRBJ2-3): KAGVTQTPRYLIKTRGQQVTLSCSPISGHRSVSWYQQTPGQGLQFLFEYFSETQRNKGNFPGRFSGRQFSNSRSEMNVSTLELGDSALYLCASSLEGYYTDTQYFGPGTRLTVL.

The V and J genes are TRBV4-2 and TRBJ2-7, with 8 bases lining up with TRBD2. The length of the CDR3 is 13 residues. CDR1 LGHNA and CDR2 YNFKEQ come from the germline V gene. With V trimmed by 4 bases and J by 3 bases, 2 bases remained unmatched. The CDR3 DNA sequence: TGTGCCAGCAGCCGAGGGACTAGCTACGAGCAGTACTTC. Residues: CASSRGTSYEQYF.

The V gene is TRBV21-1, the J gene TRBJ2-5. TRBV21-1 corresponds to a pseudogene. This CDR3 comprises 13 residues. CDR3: CASSSETQETQYF. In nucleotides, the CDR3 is TGTGCCAGCTCTTCGGAAACTCAAGAGACCCAGTACTTC.

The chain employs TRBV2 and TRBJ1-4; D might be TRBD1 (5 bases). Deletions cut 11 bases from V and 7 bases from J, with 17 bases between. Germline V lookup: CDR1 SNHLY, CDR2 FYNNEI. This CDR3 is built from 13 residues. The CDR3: CASRDDPGEKLFF. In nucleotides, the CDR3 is TGTGCCTCAAGGGACGACCCGGGTGAAAAACTGTTTTTT.

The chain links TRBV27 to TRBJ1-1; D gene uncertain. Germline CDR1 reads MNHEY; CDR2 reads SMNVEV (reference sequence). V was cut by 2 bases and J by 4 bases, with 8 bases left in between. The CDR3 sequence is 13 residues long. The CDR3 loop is CASSLVGTTEAFF. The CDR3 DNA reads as TGTGCCAGCAGTTTAGTGGGTACCACTGAAGCTTTCTTT.

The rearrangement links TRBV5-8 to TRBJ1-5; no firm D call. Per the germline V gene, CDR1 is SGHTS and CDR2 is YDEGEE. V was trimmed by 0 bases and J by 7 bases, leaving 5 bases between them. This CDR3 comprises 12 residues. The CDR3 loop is CASSLAGQPQHF. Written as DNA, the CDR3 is TGTGCCAGCAGCTTGGCGGGGCAGCCCCAGCATTTT.

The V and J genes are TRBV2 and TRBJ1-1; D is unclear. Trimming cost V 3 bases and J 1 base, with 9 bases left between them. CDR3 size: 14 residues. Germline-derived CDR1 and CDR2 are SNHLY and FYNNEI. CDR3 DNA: TGTGCCAGCAGTGATTACTCCACGAACACTGAAGCTTTCTTT. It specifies CASSDYSTNTEAFF.

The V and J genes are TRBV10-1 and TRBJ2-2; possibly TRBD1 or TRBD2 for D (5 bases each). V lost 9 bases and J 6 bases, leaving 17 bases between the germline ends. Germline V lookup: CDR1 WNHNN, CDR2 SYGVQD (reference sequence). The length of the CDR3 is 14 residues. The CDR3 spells CASSVTGTSGELFF. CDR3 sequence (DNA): TGCGCCAGTTCCGTTACCGGGACCTCCGGGGAGCTGTTTTTT.

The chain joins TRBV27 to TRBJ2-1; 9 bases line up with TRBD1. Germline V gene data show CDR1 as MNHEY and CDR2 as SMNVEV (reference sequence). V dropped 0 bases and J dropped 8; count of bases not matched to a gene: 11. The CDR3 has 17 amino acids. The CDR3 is CASSLSAGTGKKDEQFF. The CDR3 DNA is TGTGCCAGCAGTTTATCGGCGGGGACAGGGAAGAAGGATGAGCAGTTCTTC.

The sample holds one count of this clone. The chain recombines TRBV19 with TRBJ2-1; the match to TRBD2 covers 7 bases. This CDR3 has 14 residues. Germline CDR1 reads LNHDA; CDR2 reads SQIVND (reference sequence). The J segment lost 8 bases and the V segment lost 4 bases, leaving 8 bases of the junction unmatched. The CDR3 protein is CASSTRLAVDEQFF. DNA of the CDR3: TGTGCCAGTAGTACAAGACTAGCCGTAGATGAGCAGTTCTTC.

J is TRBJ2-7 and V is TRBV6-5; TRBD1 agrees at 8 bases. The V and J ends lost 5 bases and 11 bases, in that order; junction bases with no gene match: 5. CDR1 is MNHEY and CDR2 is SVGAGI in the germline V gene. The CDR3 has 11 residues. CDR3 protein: CASSTGQGEYF. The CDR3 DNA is TGTGCCAGCAGTACCGGACAGGGCGAGTACTTC.

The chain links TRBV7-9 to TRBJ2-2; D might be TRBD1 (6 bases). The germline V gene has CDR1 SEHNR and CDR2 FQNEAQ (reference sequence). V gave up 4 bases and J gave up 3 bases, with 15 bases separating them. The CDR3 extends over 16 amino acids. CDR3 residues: CASSSPIEGDTGELFF. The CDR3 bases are TGTGCCAGCAGCTCCCCTATAGAGGGGGACACCGGGGAGCTGTTTTTT.

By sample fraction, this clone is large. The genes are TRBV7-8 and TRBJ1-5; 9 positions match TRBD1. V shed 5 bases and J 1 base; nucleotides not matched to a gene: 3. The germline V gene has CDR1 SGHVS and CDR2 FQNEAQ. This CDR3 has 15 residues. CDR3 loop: CASSLGTGSNQPQHF. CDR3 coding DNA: TGTGCCAGCAGCCTAGGGACAGGGAGCAATCAGCCCCAGCATTTT.

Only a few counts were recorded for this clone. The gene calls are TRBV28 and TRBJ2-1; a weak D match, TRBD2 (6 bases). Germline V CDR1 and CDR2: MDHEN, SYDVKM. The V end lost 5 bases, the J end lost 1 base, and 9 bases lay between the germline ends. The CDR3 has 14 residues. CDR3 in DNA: TGTGCCAGCAGTCCCGGGAGATCCTACAATGAGCAGTTCTTC. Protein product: CASSPGRSYNEQFF. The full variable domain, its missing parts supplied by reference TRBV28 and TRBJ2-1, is DVKVTQSSRYLVKRTGEKVFLECVQDMDHENMFWYRQDPGLGLRLIYFSYDVKMKEKGDIPEGYSVSREKKERFSLILESASTNQTSMYLCASSPGRSYNEQFFGPGTRLTVL.

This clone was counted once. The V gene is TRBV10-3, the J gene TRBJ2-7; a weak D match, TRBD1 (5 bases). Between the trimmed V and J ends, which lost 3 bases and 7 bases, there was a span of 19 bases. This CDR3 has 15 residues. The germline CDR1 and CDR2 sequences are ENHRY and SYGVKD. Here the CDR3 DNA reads TGTGCCATCAGTGATCCCGAAACAGGAACGTGGGAGCAGTACTTC. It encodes CAISDPETGTWEQYF.

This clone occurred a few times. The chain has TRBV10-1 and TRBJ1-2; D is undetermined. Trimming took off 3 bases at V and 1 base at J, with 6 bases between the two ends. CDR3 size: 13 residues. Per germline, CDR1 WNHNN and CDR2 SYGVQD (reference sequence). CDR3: CASSENVNYGYTF. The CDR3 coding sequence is TGCGCCAGCAGTGAAAATGTTAACTATGGCTACACCTTC.

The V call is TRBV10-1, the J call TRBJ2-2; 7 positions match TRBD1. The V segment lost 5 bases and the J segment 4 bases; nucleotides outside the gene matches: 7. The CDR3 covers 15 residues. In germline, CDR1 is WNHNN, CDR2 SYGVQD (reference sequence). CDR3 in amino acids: CASSQTGFVTGELFF. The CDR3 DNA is TGCGCCAGCAGTCAGACAGGGTTTGTCACCGGGGAGCTGTTTTTT.

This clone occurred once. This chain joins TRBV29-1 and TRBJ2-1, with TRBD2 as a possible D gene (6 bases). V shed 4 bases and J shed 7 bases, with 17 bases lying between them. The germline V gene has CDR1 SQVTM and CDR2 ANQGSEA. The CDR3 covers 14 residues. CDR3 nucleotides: TGCAGCGTTGTGAATTGGGGACTGTTAAATGAGCAGTTCTTC. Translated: CSVVNWGLLNEQFF.

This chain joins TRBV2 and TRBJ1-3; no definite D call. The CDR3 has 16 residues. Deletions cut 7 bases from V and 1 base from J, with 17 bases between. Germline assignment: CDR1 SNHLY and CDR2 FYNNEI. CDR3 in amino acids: CASKTVGSMSGNTIYF. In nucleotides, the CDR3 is TGTGCCAGCAAAACAGTGGGGAGTATGTCTGGAAACACCATATATTTT.

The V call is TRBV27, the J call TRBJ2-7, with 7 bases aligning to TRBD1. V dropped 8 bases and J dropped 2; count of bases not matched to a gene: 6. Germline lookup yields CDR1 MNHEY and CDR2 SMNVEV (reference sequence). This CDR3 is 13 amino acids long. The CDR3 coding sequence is TGTGCCAGCTCCCCGGGACAGACCTACGAGCAGTACTTC. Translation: CASSPGQTYEQYF.